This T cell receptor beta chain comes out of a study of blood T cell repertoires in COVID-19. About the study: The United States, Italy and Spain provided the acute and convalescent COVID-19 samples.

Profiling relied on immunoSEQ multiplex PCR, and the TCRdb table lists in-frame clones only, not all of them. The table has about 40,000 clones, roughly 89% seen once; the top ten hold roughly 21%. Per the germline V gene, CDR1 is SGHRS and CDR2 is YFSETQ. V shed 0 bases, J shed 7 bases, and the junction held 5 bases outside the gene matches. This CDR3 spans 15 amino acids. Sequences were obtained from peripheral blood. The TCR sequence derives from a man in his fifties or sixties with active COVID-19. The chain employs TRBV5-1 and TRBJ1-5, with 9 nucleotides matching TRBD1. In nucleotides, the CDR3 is TGCGCCAGCAGCTTGGGGACAGGGGTGGGGCAGCCCCAGCATTTT. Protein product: CASSLGTGVGQPQHF.